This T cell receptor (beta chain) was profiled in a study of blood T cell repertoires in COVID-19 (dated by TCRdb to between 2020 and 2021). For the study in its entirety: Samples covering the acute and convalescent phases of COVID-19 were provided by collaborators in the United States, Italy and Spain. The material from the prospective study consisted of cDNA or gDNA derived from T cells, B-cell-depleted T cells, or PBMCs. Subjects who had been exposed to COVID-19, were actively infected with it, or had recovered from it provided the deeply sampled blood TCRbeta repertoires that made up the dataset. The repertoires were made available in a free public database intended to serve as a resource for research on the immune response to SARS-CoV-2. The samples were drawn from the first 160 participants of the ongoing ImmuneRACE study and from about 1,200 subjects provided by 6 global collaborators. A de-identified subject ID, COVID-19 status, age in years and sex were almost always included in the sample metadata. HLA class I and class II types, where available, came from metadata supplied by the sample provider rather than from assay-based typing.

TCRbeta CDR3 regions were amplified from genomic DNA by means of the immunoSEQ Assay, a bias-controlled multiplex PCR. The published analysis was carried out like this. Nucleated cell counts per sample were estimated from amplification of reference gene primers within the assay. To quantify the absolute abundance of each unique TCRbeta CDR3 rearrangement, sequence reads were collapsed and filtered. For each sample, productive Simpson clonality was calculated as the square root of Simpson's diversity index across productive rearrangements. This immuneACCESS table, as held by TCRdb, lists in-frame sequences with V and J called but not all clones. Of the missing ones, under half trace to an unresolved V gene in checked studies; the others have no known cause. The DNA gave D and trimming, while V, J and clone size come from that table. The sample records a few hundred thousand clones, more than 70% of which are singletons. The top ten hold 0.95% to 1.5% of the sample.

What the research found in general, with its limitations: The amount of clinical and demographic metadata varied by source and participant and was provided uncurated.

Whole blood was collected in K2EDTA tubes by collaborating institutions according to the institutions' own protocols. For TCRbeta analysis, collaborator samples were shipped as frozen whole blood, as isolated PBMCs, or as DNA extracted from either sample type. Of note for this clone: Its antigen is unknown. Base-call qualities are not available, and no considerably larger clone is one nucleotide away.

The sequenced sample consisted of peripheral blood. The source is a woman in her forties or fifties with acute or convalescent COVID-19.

The base sequence is TGTGCCAGCAGTTTAGCGGCAGAATCGAGAGTGTCTTTCTTT. It encodes CASSLAAESRVSFF. The chain is assembled from TRBV28 and TRBJ1-1, with the D gene too uncertain to name. Measured from the cysteine to the phenylalanine, the CDR3 is 14 residues long. Kept here is only the CDR3 DNA, which spans 42 bases and is read in frame from base 1. CDR1 and CDR2 were assigned from the germline V gene as MDHEN and SYDVKM. A distance of 19 bases separates the germline ends of V and J, which lose 2 bases and 12 bases respectively.